The 7 T cell receptor beta chains in this list originate from one sample, sequenced in a study of blood T cell repertoires in COVID-19. Clones were read by immunoSEQ multiplex PCR, and TCRdb kept only the in-frame ones, dropping some. The sample consists of about 130,000 clones, approximately 78% of them appearing once. The sequencing sample was made of peripheral blood. The source is a man aged 55 to 70 who had recovered from COVID-19.

The V call is TRBV7-9, the J call TRBJ2-3, with TRBD2 matching 11 bases. Germline values: CDR1 SEHNR, CDR2 FQNEAQ (reference sequence). The CDR3 contains 19 residues. The junction had 10 bases not matched to a gene; V was cut back by 2 bases and J by 0 bases. CDR3 sequence: CASSLYRGTSGASTDTQYF. The CDR3 nucleotides are TGTGCCAGCAGCTTATATCGAGGGACTAGCGGTGCTAGCACAGATACGCAGTATTTT.

About this clone: A read error may account for a junction end that differs from germline. The chain links TRBV4-3 to TRBJ2-3, with 7 bases fitting TRBD1. The CDR3 runs to 14 residues. CDR1 and CDR2 (germline): LGHNA, YSLEER. CDR3 in DNA: TGCGCCAGCAGCCGGTACAGGGGTTTGGATTTAGGGCGTTTT. Its protein is CASSRYRGLDLGRF.

In the case of this clone: A much larger clone sits a single nucleotide away, making a read error possible. The V and J genes are TRBV6-5 and TRBJ1-2, with 7 bases lining up with TRBD1. V shed 6 bases, J shed 3 bases, and the junction held 1 base outside the gene matches. CDR1 and CDR2 from the germline V gene are MNHEY and SVGAGI. This CDR3 has 12 amino acids. The CDR3 DNA follows: TGTGCCAGCAGCCAGGGGGACTATGGCTACACCTTC. Translated, it gives CASSQGDYGYTF.

V and J are TRBV15 and TRBJ1-2, with a weak D call TRBD1 (5 bases). Germline CDR1 and CDR2: LNHNV and YYDKDF (reference sequence). V was cut by 5 bases and J by 8 bases, with 24 bases left in between. This CDR3 is built from 16 residues. CDR3 bases: TGTGCCACCAGCGTCCGGGCCCCGGGCGAGAAGGGGGGCTACACCTTC. This encodes CATSVRAPGEKGGYTF.

The chain is built from TRBV13 and TRBJ2-1; 8 nucleotides align to TRBD2. Germline loops: CDR1 PRHDT, CDR2 FYEKMQ (reference sequence). V gave up 3 bases and J gave up 4 bases; unmatched junction bases: 5. The CDR3 loop spans 15 amino acids. The CDR3 nucleotides read TGTGCCAGCAGCTTCGGGACTAGGCCATACAATGAGCAGTTCTTC. It specifies CASSFGTRPYNEQFF.

The chain joins TRBV6-2 or TRBV6-3 to TRBJ1-2; TRBD1 matches 7 bases. After removal of 2 bases from V and 0 bases from J, the junction contained 3 bases not matched to a gene. CDR3 length equals 15 residues. Germline CDR1 reads MNHEY; CDR2 reads SVGEGT. The CDR3 bases are TGTGCCAGCAGTTACGGGGACAGTGCTAACTATGGCTACACCTTC. It codes for CASSYGDSANYGYTF.

The chain carries TRBV19 and TRBJ1-6, with a tentative D call TRBD1 (5 bases). V was clipped by 6 bases and J by 7 bases, with 10 bases between them. The CDR3 totals 13 residues. Germline V lookup: CDR1 LNHDA, CDR2 SQIVND (reference sequence). CDR3 loop: CASSPGGNSPLHF. In nucleotides, the CDR3 is TGTGCCAGTAGCCCTGGGGGGAATTCACCCCTCCACTTT.